This TCR beta chain was identified in a study of shared clonotypes between healthy human individuals. General observations from the study: Limited genetic and exposure-history diversity came from having few donors.

As concerns this clone: The antigen is not known.

Produced via immunoSEQ multiplex PCR; TCRdb's table is partial and in-frame only. The profile shows over a million clones, around 76% of them singletons. Trimming left V 4 bases short and J 6 bases short, with 25 bases between. CDR1 SGDLS and CDR2 YYNGEE come from the germline V gene. This CDR3 is 17 amino acids long. The clonotype comes from a man aged 18 to 29 in good health. The sequenced sample was memory CD4+ T cells sorted from blood. Subset indicated: CD45RA-negative fraction. The chain recombines TRBV9 with TRBJ1-2; weak D call: TRBD1 (6 bases). CDR3 sequence: CASSKIRGAGGPNGYTF. CDR3 in DNA: TGTGCCAGCAGCAAAATTCGGGGGGCTGGAGGGCCCAATGGCTACACCTTC.